This T cell receptor (beta chain) is from a study of blood T cell repertoires in COVID-19. Sequencing used immunoSEQ multiplex PCR; TCRdb keeps in-frame clones, though not all of them. The sample has fewer than 350,000 clones, 70% to 90% seen once. This CDR3 spans 18 amino acids. The germline V gene has CDR1 GTSNPN and CDR2 SVGIG (reference sequence). Trimming took off 0 bases at V and 1 base at J, with 21 bases between the two ends. The source of this sequence is a woman aged 30 to 39 with acute COVID-19. V and J are TRBV30 and TRBJ1-2, with D perhaps TRBD1 (6 bases). Sequences were obtained from PBMCs or T cells enriched from blood (not recorded which). For the CDR3, the DNA is TGTGCCTGGAGTGTCCCCCAGGGGAAGCCCGAATTTAACTATGGCTACACCTTC. It codes for CAWSVPQGKPEFNYGYTF.